What follows describes a single TCR beta chain. Clones were sequenced by immunoSEQ multiplex PCR, and TCRdb holds only the in-frame ones, with some missing. Of 110,000 or so clones listed, 90% to 95% are singletons. These data come from a study of T cells after somatic rescue of genetic block. CDR1 is GTSNPN, CDR2 SVGIG, per germline (reference sequence). V dropped 3 bases and J dropped 9; count of bases not matched to a gene: 6. This CDR3 contains 13 residues. Material for sequencing was peripheral blood mononuclear cells (PBMCs). The gene calls are TRBV30 and TRBJ2-1; 9 bases agree with TRBD2. The TCR was taken from a woman in her late teens or twenties. The CDR3 protein is CAWSALAGIEQFF. CDR3 coding DNA: TGTGCCTGGAGCGCTCTAGCGGGGATTGAGCAGTTCTTC.